One sample yielded the 16 T cell receptor beta chains listed below, sequenced in a study of Graves' ophthalmopathy and Graves' hyperthyroidism. The sequenced template was RNA, covering the TCR beta CDR3 region. First-round RT-PCR used HTBI primers; second-round multiplex PCR followed. MiXCR, run by TCRdb on the multiplex PCR reads, gives a single entry per CDR3 protein. The data contain approximately 460,000 distinct CDR3 sequences, 13% to 15% of them singletons. Material for sequencing was blood. The receptors derive from a woman in her twenties or thirties with Graves' ophthalmopathy.

The CDR3 DNA reads as TGTGCCAGCAGTTACTTCCCGCACGAGCAGTACTTC. It encodes CASSYFPHEQYF. This chain connects TRBV6-2 or TRBV6-3 to TRBJ2-7; D is uncertain. Germline CDR1 and CDR2: MNHEY and SVGEGT. This CDR3 contains 12 residues. Trimming left V 1 base short and J 5 bases short, with 6 bases between.

As to this clonotype: This may arise from a read error, as a much more abundant clone is one base away. The chain uses TRBV28 and TRBJ1-6; D call uncertain. V was pared by 5 bases and J by 7 bases, with 3 bases between. The CDR3 covers 11 residues. Germline values: CDR1 MDHEN, CDR2 SYDVKM. In DNA, the CDR3 is TGTGCCAGCAGTAGGAATTCACCCCTCCACTTT. This encodes CASSRNSPLHF. The full variable domain, with the rest looked up from reference TRBV28 and TRBJ1-6, is DVKVTQSSRYLVKRTGEKVFLECVQDMDHENMFWYRQDPGLGLRLIYFSYDVKMKEKGDIPEGYSVSREKKERFSLILESASTNQTSMYLCASSRNSPLHFGNGTRLTVT.

Regarding this clonotype: Being one base from a much bigger clone, this may be a read error. The CDR3 reads CASTTNGLREQYF. The CDR3 nucleotides read TGTGCCAGCACCACAAATGGGCTACGAGAGCAGTACTTC. This sequence joins TRBV6-1 and TRBJ2-7; D is unresolved. The CDR3 sequence is 13 residues long. Germline CDR1 MNHNS, CDR2 SASEGT. Deletions cut 7 bases from V and 7 bases from J, with 17 bases between.

In its sample, this clonotype was seen many times. This chain links TRBV6-5 with TRBJ1-2; TRBD1 matches at 9 bases. The germline gives CDR1 MNHEY, CDR2 SVGAGI. This CDR3 comprises 15 residues. Trimming at V came to 2 bases and at J to 7 bases, leaving 8 bases not matched to a gene. The CDR3 is CASSYAGQGRGGYTF. The CDR3 DNA reads as TGTGCCAGCAGTTACGCGGGACAGGGAAGAGGTGGCTACACCTTC.

This clonotype showed up just a few times. V and J are TRBV27 and TRBJ2-2; possible D gene TRBD1, 6 bases. Germline V gene sequence: CDR1 MNHEY, CDR2 SMNVEV (reference sequence). The V end was cut by 6 bases, the J end by 6 bases, with 17 bases between. This CDR3 comprises 15 residues. CDR3 DNA: TGTGCCAGCAGAGCAGGGGAAATAGTTTCCGGGGAGCTGTTTTTT. Its protein product is CASRAGEIVSGELFF.

This clonotype was counted many times. The V and J genes are TRBV29-1 and TRBJ2-7, with D hard to call. With 5 bases removed from V and 3 bases from J, the gap between germline ends came to 17 bases. From germline, CDR1 is SQVTM and CDR2 ANQGSEA. The CDR3 consists of 14 residues. The chain's CDR3 is CSVYREGHVYEQYF. The CDR3 DNA reads TGCAGCGTTTATAGGGAAGGTCACGTCTACGAGCAGTACTTC.

This clonotype has a handful of counts. This chain connects TRBV5-1 to TRBJ2-7; TRBD2 agrees at 11 bases. The CDR3 is 16 residues long. The trim removed 3 bases at V and 3 bases at J, leaving 8 bases unmatched. Germline loops: CDR1 SGHRS, CDR2 YFSETQ. The CDR3 is CASSSTGTSGNYEQYF. CDR3 DNA sequence: TGCGCCAGCAGCTCCACCGGGACTAGCGGAAACTACGAGCAGTACTTC.

This clonotype was detected many times. The rearrangement uses TRBV6-5 and TRBJ2-5; 8 bases align to TRBD1. The V gene end was trimmed by 5 bases and the J gene end by 9 bases; junction bases not matched to a gene: 11. Germline-derived CDR1 and CDR2 are MNHEY and SVGAGI. The CDR3 loop spans 14 amino acids. CDR3 bases: TGTGCCAGCAGTAACCGGGACAGGCTGGGGTCCCAGTACTTC. Protein: CASSNRDRLGSQYF.

This clonotype was found many times. V usage is TRBV15 and J usage is TRBJ2-5; 10 bases align to TRBD1. V trimming: 5 bases; J trimming: 5 bases; junction bases outside the gene matches: 5. The CDR3 totals 14 residues. Germline CDR1 reads LNHNV; CDR2 reads YYDKDF (reference sequence). The CDR3 DNA follows: TGTGCCACCAGCTGGGACAGGGGATTTGAGACCCAGTACTTC. As protein: CATSWDRGFETQYF.

This clonotype was recorded many times. The J gene is TRBJ2-5, the V gene TRBV28, with D possibly TRBD2 on 6 matching bases. This CDR3 region has 15 residues. Trimming took off 1 base at V and 6 bases at J, with 15 bases between the two ends. Germline V CDR1 and CDR2: MDHEN, SYDVKM. CDR3 in amino acids: CASSLLAGRGKTQYF. CDR3 in DNA: TGTGCCAGCAGTTTATTGGCGGGGCGGGGAAAGACCCAGTACTTC.

Ten or more counts support this clonotype. The chain has TRBV20-1 and TRBJ1-1, with D possibly TRBD1 on 5 matching bases. This CDR3 has 13 amino acids. Per the germline V gene, CDR1 is DFQATT and CDR2 is SNEGSKA (reference sequence). The CDR3 nucleotides are TGCACCGGGGCCCCAGGGTTAAACACTGAAGCTTTCTTT. Translating it yields CTGAPGLNTEAFF.

This chain uses TRBV20-1 with TRBJ1-2; no clear D. In germline, CDR1 is DFQATT, CDR2 SNEGSKA (reference sequence). The CDR3 consists of 13 residues. V lost 6 bases, J lost 4 bases, and 15 bases lay in between. The CDR3: CSAFGRSFYGYTF. The DNA of the CDR3 is TGCAGTGCCTTCGGGCGGAGTTTCTATGGCTACACCTTC.

This CDR3 is CASSYSADRQETQYF. In DNA, the CDR3 is TGTGCCAGCAGCTATTCAGCGGACCGCCAAGAGACCCAGTACTTC. V is TRBV7-2 and J is TRBJ2-7, with D tentatively TRBD2 (5 bases). The assigned J gene may be wrong: the sequence end matches TRBJ2-5 better. CDR3 length: 15 amino acids. Germline lookup yields CDR1 SGHTA and CDR2 FQGNSA.

This clonotype has at least ten counts. V and J are TRBV27 and TRBJ2-6; D call uncertain. There are 17 residues in the CDR3. Trimming removed 4 bases from V and 0 bases from J, with 13 bases in between. Germline V gene lookup returns CDR1 MNHEY and CDR2 SMNVEV (reference sequence). The CDR3 DNA reads TGTGCCAGCAGTTCTTACTTAGTGGCCTCTGGGGCCAACGTCCTGACTTTC. It is translated as CASSSYLVASGANVLTF.

The sample holds many counts of this clonotype. The rearrangement links TRBV9 to TRBJ2-7, with TRBD1 as a possible D gene (5 bases). Trimming removed 0 bases at V and 2 bases at J, with 9 bases between. Germline values: CDR1 SGDLS, CDR2 YYNGEE. The CDR3 is made up of 14 amino acids. The CDR3 is CASSVDQGTYEQYF. CDR3 nucleotides: TGTGCCAGCAGCGTAGACCAGGGTACCTACGAGCAGTACTTC.

Ten or more counts support this clonotype. This chain links TRBV7-2 with TRBJ1-2; D gene uncertain. Trimming removed 3 bases from V and 4 bases from J, with 9 bases in between. There are 13 residues in the CDR3. Germline V CDR1 and CDR2: SGHTA, FQGNSA. CDR3 in amino acids: CASSLGKGYGYTF. CDR3 bases: TGTGCCAGCAGCTTGGGGAAAGGCTATGGCTACACCTTC.